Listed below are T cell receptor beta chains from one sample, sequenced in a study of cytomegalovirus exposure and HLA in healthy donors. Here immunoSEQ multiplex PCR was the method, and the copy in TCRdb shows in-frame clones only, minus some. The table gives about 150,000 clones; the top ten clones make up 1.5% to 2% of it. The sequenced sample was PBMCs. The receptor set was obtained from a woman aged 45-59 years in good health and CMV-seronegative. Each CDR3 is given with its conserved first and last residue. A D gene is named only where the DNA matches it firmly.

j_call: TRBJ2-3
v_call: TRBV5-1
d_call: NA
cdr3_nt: TGCGCCAGCAGCTTGGAGGAGGCAGGCCGCAGCACAGATACGCAGTATTTT
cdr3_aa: CASSLEEAGRSTDTQYF

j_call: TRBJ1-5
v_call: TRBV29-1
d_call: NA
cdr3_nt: TGCAGCGTTGAGTCAGGGGTCGGAGGGCCCCAGCATTTT
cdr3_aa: CSVESGVGGPQHF

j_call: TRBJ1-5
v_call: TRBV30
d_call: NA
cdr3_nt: TGTGCCTGGAGCTACACCGGGACAAGGAGACTTGAGCCCCAGCATTTT
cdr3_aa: CAWSYTGTRRLEPQHF

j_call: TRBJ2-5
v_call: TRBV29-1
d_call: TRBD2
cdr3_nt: TGCAGCGTTCTAAGGACTAGCGGATACCAAGAGACCCAGTACTTC
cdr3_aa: CSVLRTSGYQETQYF

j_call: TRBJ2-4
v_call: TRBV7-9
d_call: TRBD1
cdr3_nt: TGTGCCAGCAGCAGGGGACAGGGGATAGGAAACATTCAGTACTTC
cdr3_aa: CASSRGQGIGNIQYF

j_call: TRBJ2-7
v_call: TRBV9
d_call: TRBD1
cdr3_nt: TGTGCCAGCAGCGTAGCTGGTGGGACAGGGATCTACGAGCAGTACTTC
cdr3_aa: CASSVAGGTGIYEQYF

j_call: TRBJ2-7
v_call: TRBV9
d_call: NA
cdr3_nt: TGTGCCAGCAGCCGCGGAGGGGATCCTTCCTACGAGCAGTACTTC
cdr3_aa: CASSRGGDPSYEQYF

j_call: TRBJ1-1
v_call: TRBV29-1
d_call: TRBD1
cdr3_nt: TGCAGCGTTGTCCCAGGGGGCACTGAAGCTTTCTTT
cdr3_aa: CSVVPGGTEAFF

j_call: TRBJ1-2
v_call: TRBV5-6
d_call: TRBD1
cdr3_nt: TGTGCCAGCAGCCCGGGACAGGACTATGGCTACACCTTC
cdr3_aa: CASSPGQDYGYTF

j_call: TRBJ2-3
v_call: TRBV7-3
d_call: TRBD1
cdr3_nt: TGTGCCAGCAGCCGGACAGGGCTAATACACGATACGCAGTATTTT
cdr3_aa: CASSRTGLIHDTQYF

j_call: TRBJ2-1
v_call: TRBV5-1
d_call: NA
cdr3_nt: TGCGCCAGCAGCGAACGGCCGGGCAATGAGCAGTTCTTC
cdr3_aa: CASSERPGNEQFF

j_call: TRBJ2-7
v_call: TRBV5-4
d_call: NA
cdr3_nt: TGTGCCAGCAGCTTGGCGGGGGTGCGCGAGCAGTACTTC
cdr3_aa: CASSLAGVREQYF

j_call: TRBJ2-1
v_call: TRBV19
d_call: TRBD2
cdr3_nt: TGTGCCAGTAGTATTTTTGCTAGCGGGGGGGGACGGGGGAGGAATGAGCAGTTCTTC
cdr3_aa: CASSIFASGGGRGRNEQFF

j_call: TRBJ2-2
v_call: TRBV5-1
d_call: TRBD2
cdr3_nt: TGCGCCAGCAGCCCGGGACTAGGAAACACCGGGGAGCTGTTTTTT
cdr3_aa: CASSPGLGNTGELFF

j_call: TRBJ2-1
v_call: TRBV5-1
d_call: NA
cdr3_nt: TGCGCCAGCAGCTTGGTCGCCGGGAGCTCCTACAATGAGCAGTTCTTC
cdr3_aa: CASSLVAGSSYNEQFF

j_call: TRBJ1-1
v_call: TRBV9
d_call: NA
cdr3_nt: TGTGCCAGCAGCGAGGGAGGGAACACTGAAGCTTTCTTT
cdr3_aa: CASSEGGNTEAFF

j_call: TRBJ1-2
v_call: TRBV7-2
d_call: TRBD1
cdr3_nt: TGTGCCAGCAGCTCGGGACAGGGGTATGGCTACACCTTC
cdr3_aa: CASSSGQGYGYTF

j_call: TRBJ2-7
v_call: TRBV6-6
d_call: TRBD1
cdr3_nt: TGTGCCAGCAGCCCCAACAGGGGGAGGTCCTACGAGCAGTACTTC
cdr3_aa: CASSPNRGRSYEQYF

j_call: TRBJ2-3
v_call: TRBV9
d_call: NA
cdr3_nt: TGTGCCAGCACGGCTAGTGGTAGCACAGATACGCAGTATTTT
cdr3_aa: CASTASGSTDTQYF

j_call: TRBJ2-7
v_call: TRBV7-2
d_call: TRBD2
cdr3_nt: TGTGCCAGCAGCCCGCGTTACGGGGGGGGCTACGAGCAGTACTTC
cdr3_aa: CASSPRYGGGYEQYF

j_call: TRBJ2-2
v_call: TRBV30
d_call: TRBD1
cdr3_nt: TGTGCCCTTCGGAGGACAGGGAATACCGGGGAGCTGTTTTTT
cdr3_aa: CALRRTGNTGELFF

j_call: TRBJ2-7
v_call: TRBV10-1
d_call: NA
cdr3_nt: TGCGCCAGCAGTGAAACAGGCAGGGCCTTAGATGAGCAGTACTTC
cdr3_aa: CASSETGRALDEQYF

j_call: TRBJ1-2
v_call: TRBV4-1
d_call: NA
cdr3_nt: TGCGCCAGCAGCCAAGATACAGGGTACTATGGCTACACCTTC
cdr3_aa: CASSQDTGYYGYTF

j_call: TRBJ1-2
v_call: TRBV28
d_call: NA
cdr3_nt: TGTGCCAGCATTTCAGGGGTCGCAGCTATTAACTATGGCTACACCTTC
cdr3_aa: CASISGVAAINYGYTF

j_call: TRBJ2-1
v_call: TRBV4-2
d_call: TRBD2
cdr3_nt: TGTGCCAGCAGCCAATATCTAGCGGCGAGCTCCTACAATGAGCAGTTCTTC
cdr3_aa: CASSQYLAASSYNEQFF

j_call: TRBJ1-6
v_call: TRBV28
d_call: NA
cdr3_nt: TGTGCCAGCAGTTTTAATCGAGTCAGCGAAAGCTCCTATAATTCACCCCTCCACTTT
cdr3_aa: CASSFNRVSESSYNSPLHF

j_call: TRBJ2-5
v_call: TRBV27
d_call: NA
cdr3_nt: TGTGCCAGCAGTGCCCTAGCCGGGGAGACCCAGTACTTC
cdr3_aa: CASSALAGETQYF

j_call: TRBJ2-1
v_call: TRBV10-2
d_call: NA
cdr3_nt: TGCGCCATCGGGGGTGATGAGCAGTTCTTC
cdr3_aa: CAIGGDEQFF

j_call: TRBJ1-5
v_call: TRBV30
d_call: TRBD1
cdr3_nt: TGTGCCTGGTCCGGGACAGGTAATCAGCCCCAGCATTTT
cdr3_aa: CAWSGTGNQPQHF

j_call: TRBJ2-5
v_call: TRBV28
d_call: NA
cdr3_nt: TGTGCCAGCAGTTTTGGGGGGGGGCGAGAGACCCAGTACTTC
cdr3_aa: CASSFGGGRETQYF

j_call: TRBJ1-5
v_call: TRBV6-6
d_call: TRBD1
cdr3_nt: TGTGCCAGCAGTTACCAGGGGGTTCGCAATCAGCCCCAGCATTTT
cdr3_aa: CASSYQGVRNQPQHF

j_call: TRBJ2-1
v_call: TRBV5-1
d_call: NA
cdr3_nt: TGCGCCAGCAGCTTGGTGGGCCCCAGAAATGAGCAGTTCTTC
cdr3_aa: CASSLVGPRNEQFF

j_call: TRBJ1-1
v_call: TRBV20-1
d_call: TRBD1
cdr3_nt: TGCAGTGCTAGGGGACAGGGATACTACTTT
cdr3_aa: CSARGQGYYF

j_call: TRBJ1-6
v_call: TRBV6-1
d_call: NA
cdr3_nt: TGTGCCAGCAGTGAAGTGGGCAGCTATAATTCACCCCTCCACTTT
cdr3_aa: CASSEVGSYNSPLHF

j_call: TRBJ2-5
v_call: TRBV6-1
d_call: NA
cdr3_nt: TGTGCCAGCAGTGGGGGGGTAGCGGACCAAGAGACCCAGTACTTC
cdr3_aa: CASSGGVADQETQYF

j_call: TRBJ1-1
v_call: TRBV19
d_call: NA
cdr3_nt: TGTGCCAGTATGGGAACAGGCGCTTCATGTGAGGCTTTCTTT
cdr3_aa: CASMGTGASCEAFF

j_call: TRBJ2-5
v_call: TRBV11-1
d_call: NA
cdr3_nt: TGTGCCAGCAGCCCGGGTGGGTCGGAGAAAGAGACCCAGTACTTC
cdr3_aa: CASSPGGSEKETQYF

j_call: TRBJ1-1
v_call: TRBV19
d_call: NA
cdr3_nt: TGTGCCAGTAGTATAAGGAGGAACACTGAAGCTTTCTTT
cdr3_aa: CASSIRRNTEAFF

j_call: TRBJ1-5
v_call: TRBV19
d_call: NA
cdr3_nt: TGTGCCAGTAAACCCTACAATCAGCCCCAGCATTTT
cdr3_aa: CASKPYNQPQHF

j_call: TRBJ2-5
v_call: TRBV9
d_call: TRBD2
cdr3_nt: TGTGCCAGCAGCGTAGGGACTAGCGGGGGGGCGGAGACCCAGTACTTC
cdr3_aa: CASSVGTSGGAETQYF

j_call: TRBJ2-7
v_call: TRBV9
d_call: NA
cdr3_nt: TGTGCCAGCAGCGTAGAACTAGCAGAGACCTACGAGCAGTACTTC
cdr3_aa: CASSVELAETYEQYF

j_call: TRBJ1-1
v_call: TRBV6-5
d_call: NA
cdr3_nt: TGTGCCAGCAGTCCCCCAGGGTCCGCAACTGAAGCTTTCTTT
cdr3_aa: CASSPPGSATEAFF

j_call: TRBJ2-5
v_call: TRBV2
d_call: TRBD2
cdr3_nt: TGTGCCAGCAACCCAATGGGACTAGCGGGAGGAGAGACCCAGTACTTC
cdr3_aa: CASNPMGLAGGETQYF

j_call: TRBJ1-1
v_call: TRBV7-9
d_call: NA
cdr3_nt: TGTGCCAGCAGCTTAGTCCCAGAAGTGAACACTGAAGCTTTCTTT
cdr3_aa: CASSLVPEVNTEAFF

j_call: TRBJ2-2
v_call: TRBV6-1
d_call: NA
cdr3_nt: TGTGCCAGCATCGGCCGGAGCCTCCGGGAGCTGTTTTTT
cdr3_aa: CASIGRSLRELFF

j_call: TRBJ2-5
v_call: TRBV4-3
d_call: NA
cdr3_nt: TGCGCCAGCAGCCCGACACCCCAGGGCCAGCCGGGGGCCCAGTACTTC
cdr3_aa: CASSPTPQGQPGAQYF

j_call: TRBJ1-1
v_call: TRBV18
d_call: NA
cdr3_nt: TGTGCCAGCTCACCATCGCAGGGAACTGAAGCTTTCTTT
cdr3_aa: CASSPSQGTEAFF

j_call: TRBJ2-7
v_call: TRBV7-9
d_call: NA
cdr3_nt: TGTGCCAGCAGCCCCCTTTTAGGGGCCTGGGAGCAGTACTTC
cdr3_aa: CASSPLLGAWEQYF